The clone carrying this T cell receptor (beta chain) appeared a few times. Its antigen remains unidentified. The CDR3 runs 13 residues. Germline CDR1 and CDR2: SGHNT and YYREEE (reference sequence). The V end was cut by 2 bases, the J end by 2 bases, with 8 bases between. The data stem from a study of cytomegalovirus exposure and HLA in healthy donors. Overall study findings and caveats: Specificity for CMV antigens was confirmed in vitro for a few of the CMV-associated chains.

Libraries were prepared by immunoSEQ multiplex PCR; TCRdb keeps only in-frame clonotypes and omits some of them. Of approximately 98,000 clones in the sample, 70% to 85% are singletons; the top ten hold around 2.7%. The specimen sequenced was PBMCs. J is TRBJ2-7 and V is TRBV5-4; unclear D gene. The source is a woman between 18 and 29 years old in good health and CMV-seronegative. The CDR3, as DNA: TGTGCCAGCAGCTTTGGCGGAGCCTACGAGCAGTACTTC. This codes for CASSFGGAYEQYF.